Listed here are 6 T cell receptor beta chains from one sample, sequenced in a study of blood T cell repertoires in COVID-19 (TCRdb year 2020). Library preparation employed the immunoSEQ multiplex PCR assay. Imported from immuneACCESS, the table was reduced by TCRdb to in-frame sequences with V and J called. These copies leave out some clones; in studies compared against another copy, an unresolved V gene accounts for under half, and the cause of the remainder is not known. Here the sample has about 210,000 clones; 89% occur a single time. The ten largest account for 4% to 6% of the sample. The sample comprised peripheral blood. The receptors come from a woman in her thirties or forties with acute or convalescent COVID-19.

The chain is built from TRBV2 and TRBJ1-2, with D perhaps matching TRBD1 (6 bases). CDR1 and CDR2 from the germline V gene are SNHLY and FYNNEI. The V end was cut by 2 bases, the J end by 5 bases, with 12 bases between. CDR3 length: 14 amino acids. The CDR3 reads CASSERQVLYGYTF. The CDR3 region has the DNA TGTGCCAGCAGTGAACGACAGGTTCTTTATGGCTACACCTTC.

The sample holds a few counts of this clone. This chain links TRBV20-1 with TRBJ2-7; D may be TRBD2 (6 bases). With 3 bases removed from V and 4 bases from J, the gap between germline ends came to 13 bases. CDR3 length equals 13 residues. Germline V gives CDR1 DFQATT, CDR2 SNEGSKA (reference sequence). The CDR3 loop is CSASSTSIYEQYV. The DNA for the CDR3 is TGCAGTGCTAGTTCAACTAGCATATACGAGCAGTACGTC.

The rearrangement links TRBV10-3 to TRBJ1-3; no clear D gene. The CDR3 extends over 15 amino acids. Trimming shortened V by 7 bases and J by 4 bases, and 17 bases separated the two germline ends. CDR1 ENHRY and CDR2 SYGVKD come from the germline V gene. The CDR3 is CAITDRTAGGNTIYF. CDR3 DNA sequence: TGTGCCATCACAGATAGAACAGCGGGGGGAAACACCATATATTTT.

The genes are TRBV15 and TRBJ2-5; D is undetermined. Trimming shortened V by 3 bases and J by 5 bases, and 4 bases separated the two germline ends. CDR1 LNHNV and CDR2 YYDKDF come from the germline V gene (reference sequence). The CDR3 covers 11 residues. CDR3 residues: CATSREETQYF. The CDR3 region has the DNA TGTGCCACCAGCAGGGAGGAGACCCAGTACTTC.

The chain is built from TRBV19 and TRBJ1-2; possibly TRBD1 for D (5 bases). The germline V gene encodes CDR1 LNHDA and CDR2 SQIVND (reference sequence). Trimming shortened V by 5 bases and J by 4 bases, and 17 bases separated the two germline ends. The length of the CDR3 is 15 residues. CDR3 in amino acids: CASSLVGGDSYGYTF. The CDR3 region has the DNA TGTGCCAGTAGTCTGGTCGGAGGGGATAGCTATGGCTACACCTTC.

J is TRBJ1-2 and V is TRBV5-1, with TRBD1 identical over 8 bases. The V and J ends lost 5 bases and 2 bases, in that order; junction bases with no gene match: 2. The CDR3 covers 13 residues. Germline V gene sequence: CDR1 SGHRS, CDR2 YFSETQ. The CDR3 reads CASRRQGNYGYTF. Written as DNA, the CDR3 is TGCGCCAGCAGGCGACAGGGGAACTATGGCTACACCTTC.